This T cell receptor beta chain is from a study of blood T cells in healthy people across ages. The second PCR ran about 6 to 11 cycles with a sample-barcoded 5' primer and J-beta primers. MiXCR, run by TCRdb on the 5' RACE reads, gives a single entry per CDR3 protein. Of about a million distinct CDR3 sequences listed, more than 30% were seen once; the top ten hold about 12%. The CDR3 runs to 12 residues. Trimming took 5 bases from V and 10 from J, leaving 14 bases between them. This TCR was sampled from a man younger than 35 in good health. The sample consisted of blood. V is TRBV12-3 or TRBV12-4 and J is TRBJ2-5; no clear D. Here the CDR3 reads CASSTSSSDQYF. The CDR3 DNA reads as TGTGCCAGCAGTACGTCATCTAGTGACCAGTACTTC.